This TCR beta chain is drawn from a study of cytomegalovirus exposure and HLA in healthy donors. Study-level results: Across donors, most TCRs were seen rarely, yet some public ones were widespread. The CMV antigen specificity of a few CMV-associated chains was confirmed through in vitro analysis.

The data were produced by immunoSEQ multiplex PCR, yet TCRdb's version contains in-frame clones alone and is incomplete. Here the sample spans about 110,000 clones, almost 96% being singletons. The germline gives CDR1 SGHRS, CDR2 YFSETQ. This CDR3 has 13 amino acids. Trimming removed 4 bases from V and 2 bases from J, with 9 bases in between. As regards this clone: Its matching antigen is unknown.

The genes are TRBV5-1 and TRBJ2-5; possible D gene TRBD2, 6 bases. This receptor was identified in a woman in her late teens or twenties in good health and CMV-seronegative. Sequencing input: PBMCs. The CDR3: CASSAGPQETQYF. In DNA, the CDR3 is TGCGCCAGCAGCGCGGGGCCTCAAGAGACCCAGTACTTC.